The following is a TCR beta chain sequence with its context. Its recognized antigen is unknown. Base qualities are not provided; no much larger clone lies one nucleotide away. These data belong to a study of blood T cell repertoires in COVID-19 (dated by TCRdb to between 2020 and 2021). With regard to the full study: Collaborator samples came from the United States, Italy and Spain and covered acute and convalescent phases of COVID-19. A freely available public database, intended as a resource for researchers studying the immune response to SARS-CoV-2, is where the repertoires were released. A de-identified subject ID, COVID-19 status, age in years and sex were almost always included in the sample metadata. The prospective study material was composed of cDNA or gDNA derived from T cells, B-cell-depleted T cells, or PBMCs. Subjects who had been exposed to COVID-19, were actively infected with it, or had recovered from it provided the deeply sampled blood TCRbeta repertoires that made up the dataset. Where available, HLA class I and class II types were obtained from metadata supplied by the sample provider rather than from assay-based typing. Samples were obtained from the ongoing ImmuneRACE study (first 160 participants) and from over 1,000 subjects provided by 6 global collaborators.

V has 5 bases trimmed and J has 6 bases trimmed; junction bases matching no gene number 5. CDR1 SNHLY and CDR2 FYNNEI were looked up in the germline V gene. From the cysteine through the phenylalanine, the CDR3 covers 14 amino acids. Only CDR3 DNA remains: 42 bases, in frame from the first base. General conclusions and limits of the study: The amount of clinical and demographic metadata varied by source and participant and was provided uncurated.

The immunoSEQ Assay, a bias-controlled multiplex PCR, was used to amplify TCRbeta CDR3 regions from genomic DNA. Processing in the source paper ran as follows. The number of nucleated cells in each sample was estimated from the amplification of reference gene primers within the assay. To quantify the absolute abundance of each unique TCRbeta CDR3 rearrangement, sequence reads were collapsed and filtered. For each sample, productive Simpson clonality was calculated as the square root of Simpson's diversity index over productive rearrangements. The table was pulled from immuneACCESS by TCRdb, which kept in-frame rearrangements only. Such tables lose some clones; where checked, under half of the loss comes from unresolved V genes, and the rest has no known cause. V and J calls and clone size are copied from that table; D and trimming were computed from the DNA. In all, the sample holds 250,000 to 350,000 clones, and about 83% of those were seen once. The ten largest clones represent roughly 1.1% of the sample.

The collaborating institutions used their own protocols to collect whole blood in K2EDTA tubes. Collaborator samples were shipped for TCRbeta analysis as frozen whole blood, isolated PBMCs, or DNA extracted from either sample type. Sequencing input: peripheral blood. The chain couples TRBV2 to TRBJ2-1, with 9 bases in between that match TRBD1. The receptor comes from a woman aged 45-65 years with acute or convalescent COVID-19. DNA sequence: TGTGCCAGCAGTCCGGGACAGGGAGCCAATGAGCAGTTCTTC. It translates as CASSPGQGANEQFF.